Listed below are T cell receptor beta chains from one sample, sequenced in a study of cytomegalovirus exposure and HLA in healthy donors. This table comes from immunoSEQ multiplex PCR, and its TCRdb copy is limited to in-frame clones, with some not included. The data hold some 180,000 clones, with roughly 80% observed a single time. The sample consisted of PBMCs. The receptors were sampled from a woman aged 18-35 years in good health and CMV-seronegative. CDR3s include the opening cysteine and the closing phenylalanine or tryptophan. A D gene is named only where the DNA matches it firmly. Rows give clone size only sometimes, using once, few, many, or a class for an expanded clone.

abundance | j_gene | v_gene | d_gene | CDR3aa | CDR3nt
few | TRBJ1-5 | TRBV28 | TRBD1 | CASILQGAGQDQPQHF | TGTGCCAGCATTTTACAGGGGGCTGGACAGGATCAGCCCCAGCATTTT
. | TRBJ2-7 | TRBV7-8 | . | CASSSPPGLNTYEQYF | TGTGCCAGCAGCTCGCCCCCGGGACTCAACACCTACGAGCAGTACTTC
once | TRBJ2-5 | TRBV28 | . | CASSTIGGPGGQETQYF | TGTGCCAGCAGTACGATCGGGGGCCCCGGGGGGCAAGAGACCCAGTACTTC
. | TRBJ1-2 | TRBV10-3 | . | CAISESAGLNYGYTF | TGTGCCATCAGTGAGTCGGCAGGGCTCAACTATGGCTACACCTTC
. | TRBJ1-3 | TRBV5-4 | TRBD1 | CASSLDRGSGNTIYF | TGTGCCAGCAGCCTGGACAGGGGAAGTGGAAACACCATATATTTT
once | TRBJ2-1 | TRBV19 | . | CASTRDLLNEQFF | TGTGCCAGTACCCGGGATCTGTTGAATGAGCAGTTCTTC
few | TRBJ1-2 | TRBV28 | TRBD1 | CASSLGQGGYGYTF | TGTGCCAGCAGTCTGGGACAGGGCGGCTATGGCTACACCTTC
once | TRBJ2-2 | TRBV5-6 | TRBD1 | CASRKTGDGELFF | TGTGCCAGCAGAAAGACAGGGGACGGGGAGCTGTTTTTT
. | TRBJ2-7 | TRBV5-5 | TRBD2 | CASSQVFSGRGREQYF | TGTGCCAGCAGCCAAGTCTTTAGCGGGAGGGGGAGGGAGCAGTACTTC
. | TRBJ2-2 | TRBV11-3 | . | CATFEGNTGELFF | TGTGCCACCTTTGAGGGGAACACCGGGGAGCTGTTTTTT
. | TRBJ2-2 | TRBV4-3 | . | CASSRETGELFF | TGCGCCAGCAGCCGGGAGACCGGGGAGCTGTTTTTT
few | TRBJ1-4 | TRBV5-6 | . | CASSPTFGGTNEKLFF | TGTGCCAGCAGCCCAACCTTCGGGGGAACTAATGAAAAACTGTTTTTT
. | TRBJ2-1 | TRBV5-1 | . | CASSLVTDSYNEQFF | TGCGCCAGCAGCTTGGTGACTGACTCCTACAATGAGCAGTTCTTC
. | TRBJ2-5 | TRBV5-1 | TRBD2 | CASSPRKGREPRETQYF | TGCGCCAGCAGCCCGCGGAAGGGGCGGGAGCCAAGAGAGACCCAGTACTTC
. | TRBJ1-2 | TRBV4-3 | TRBD1 | CASSQDPISDRVVDGYTF | TGCGCCAGCAGCCAAGACCCCATATCTGACAGGGTGGTTGATGGCTACACCTTC
. | TRBJ1-2 | TRBV20-1 | . | CSANRDYGYTF | TGCAGTGCTAACAGGGACTATGGCTACACCTTC
. | TRBJ2-5 | TRBV4-1 | TRBD1 | CASSQGWGQGKKETQYF | TGCGCCAGCAGCCAAGGATGGGGACAGGGGAAGAAAGAGACCCAGTACTTC
. | TRBJ2-1 | TRBV11-2 | TRBD2 | CASSGGGRPTTNEQFF | TGTGCCAGCAGCGGGGGCGGGAGGCCCACTACCAATGAGCAGTTCTTC
. | TRBJ1-1 | TRBV10-1 | . | CASSKGASWDTEAFF | TGCGCCAGCAGTAAAGGGGCGAGTTGGGACACTGAAGCTTTCTTT
. | TRBJ1-1 | TRBV2 | . | CASTKTDLNTEAFF | TGTGCCAGCACCAAGACAGATTTGAACACTGAAGCTTTCTTT
. | TRBJ2-7 | TRBV5-5 | TRBD1 | CASSWGTESYEQYF | TGTGCCAGCAGCTGGGGGACAGAGTCCTACGAGCAGTACTTC
. | TRBJ1-1 | TRBV28 | . | CASSLSGGGNTEAFF | TGTGCCAGCAGTCTCAGTGGCGGTGGGAACACTGAAGCTTTCTTT
once | TRBJ2-1 | TRBV2 | . | CASGSWSLSEQFF | TGTGCCAGCGGGTCCTGGAGTTTAAGTGAGCAGTTCTTC
. | TRBJ1-2 | TRBV28 | . | CASTLVGGRNYGYTF | TGTGCCAGCACCCTCGTGGGGGGGCGCAACTATGGCTACACCTTC
. | TRBJ2-1 | TRBV28 | . | CASSPRGLKNEQFF | TGTGCCAGCAGCCCTCGGGGACTGAAAAATGAGCAGTTCTTC
. | TRBJ2-6 | TRBV19 | TRBD1 | CASSPPTGFSGANVLTF | TGTGCCAGTAGTCCCCCGACAGGGTTCTCTGGGGCCAACGTCCTGACTTTC
. | TRBJ1-1 | TRBV10-3 | TRBD1 | CATSGTDTEAFF | TGTGCCACTTCCGGGACAGACACTGAAGCTTTCTTT
. | TRBJ2-1 | TRBV18 | . | CASSPNTRNEQFF | TGTGCCAGCTCACCAAATACCAGGAATGAGCAGTTCTTC
few | TRBJ1-3 | TRBV5-6 | . | CASSLGGLRNTIYF | TGTGCCAGCAGCTTGGGCGGACTGAGAAACACCATATATTTT
few | TRBJ1-2 | TRBV28 | TRBD1 | CASSSGTGVPGNF | TGTGCCAGCAGCTCCGGGACAGGAGTACCCGGCAACTTC
. | TRBJ1-5 | TRBV19 | . | CASSGRAGSNQPQHF | TGTGCCAGTAGCGGCAGGGCGGGAAGCAATCAGCCCCAGCATTTT
. | TRBJ2-1 | TRBV7-2 | TRBD2 | CASSLEGISGSRGEQFF | TGTGCCAGCAGCTTAGAAGGTATTAGCGGGAGCAGGGGTGAGCAGTTCTTC
. | TRBJ1-5 | TRBV19 | TRBD1 | CASQDRAGNQPQHF | TGTGCCAGCCAAGACAGGGCTGGCAATCAGCCCCAGCATTTT
. | TRBJ1-1 | TRBV4-3 | . | CASSQGWISGGPEAFF | TGCGCCAGCAGCCAGGGGTGGATATCTGGAGGACCTGAAGCTTTCTTT
. | TRBJ1-1 | TRBV5-6 | . | CASSNGQRNTEAFF | TGTGCCAGCAGCAACGGACAGAGGAACACTGAAGCTTTCTTT
once | TRBJ1-4 | TRBV19 | . | CASREAGRMNEKLFF | TGTGCCAGTAGGGAGGCAGGAAGGATGAATGAAAAACTGTTTTTT
. | TRBJ1-2 | TRBV9 | . | CASSVGSSYGYTF | TGTGCCAGCAGCGTAGGTAGCTCCTATGGCTACACCTTC
. | TRBJ1-4 | TRBV2 | . | CASSNPGEREKLFF | TGTGCCAGCAGTAACCCGGGTGAGAGGGAAAAACTGTTTTTT
. | TRBJ2-7 | TRBV7-2 | . | CASSWDSGGNYEQYF | TGTGCCAGCAGCTGGGACAGTGGGGGGAATTACGAGCAGTACTTC
. | TRBJ2-3 | TRBV21-1 | . | CASSKERSSGSSTDTQYF | TGTGCCAGCAGCAAAGAGAGGAGTAGCGGGAGTAGCACAGATACGCAGTATTTT
. | TRBJ2-5 | TRBV2 | TRBD1 | CASSLDRGFQETQYF | TGTGCCAGCAGTCTCGACAGGGGATTTCAAGAGACCCAGTACTTC
. | TRBJ1-2 | TRBV5-6 | . | CASSSDSSKTYGYTF | TGTGCCAGCAGCTCCGACAGCTCTAAAACGTATGGCTACACCTTC
. | TRBJ1-1 | TRBV5-1 | . | CASSLGGDNTEAFF | TGCGCCAGCAGCTTGGGGGGGGACAACACTGAAGCTTTCTTT
. | TRBJ2-7 | TRBV13 | . | CASSAGYEQYF | TGTGCCAGCAGCGCAGGCTACGAGCAGTACTTC
. | TRBJ1-3 | TRBV28 | . | CASSLQGSGNTIYF | TGTGCCAGCAGTTTACAGGGAAGTGGAAACACCATATATTTT
. | TRBJ2-5 | TRBV15 | . | CATSLAGSQETQYF | TGTGCCACTTCTTTGGCGGGTTCTCAAGAGACCCAGTACTTC
. | TRBJ2-2 | TRBV7-9 | TRBD2 | CASSLGTSVTGELFF | TGTGCCAGCAGCTTAGGGACTAGCGTAACCGGGGAGCTGTTTTTT
. | TRBJ2-2 | TRBV11-2 | TRBD2 | CASSQNPAGGNTGELFF | TGTGCCAGCAGCCAAAATCCAGCGGGAGGAAACACCGGGGAGCTGTTTTTT
. | TRBJ2-3 | TRBV5-6 | TRBD2 | CASSSVLAGATQYF | TGTGCCAGCAGCTCCGTCCTAGCGGGGGCTACGCAGTATTTT
. | TRBJ1-2 | TRBV7-9 | TRBD1 | CASSLRQGEGGYTF | TGTGCCAGCAGCCTCCGACAGGGGGAAGGAGGCTACACCTTC
. | TRBJ1-1 | TRBV4-1 | . | CASSQVTGGGNTEAFF | TGCGCCAGCAGCCAAGTAACTGGGGGCGGGAACACTGAAGCTTTCTTT
. | TRBJ1-5 | TRBV18 | . | CASSPRRFGSGNQPQHF | TGTGCCAGCTCACCACGCAGGTTTGGGTCCGGCAATCAGCCCCAGCATTTT
. | TRBJ2-7 | TRBV19 | . | CASSFTGSKTYEQYF | TGTGCCAGTAGTTTTACAGGGAGTAAAACCTACGAGCAGTACTTC
. | TRBJ2-5 | TRBV5-1 | . | CAIPSGTPQETQYF | TGCGCCATTCCGAGCGGGACACCGCAAGAGACCCAGTACTTC
few | TRBJ1-4 | TRBV27 | . | CASKPAGVVNEKLFF | TGTGCCAGCAAACCCGCGGGAGTAGTTAATGAAAAACTGTTTTTT
. | TRBJ2-1 | TRBV19 | TRBD2 | CASRWTRAASNYNEQFF | TGTGCCAGTAGATGGACTAGGGCCGCCAGTAACTACAATGAGCAGTTCTTC
. | TRBJ2-3 | TRBV10-1 | TRBD2 | CASSETSVSTDTQYF | TGCGCCAGCAGTGAAACTAGCGTCAGCACAGATACGCAGTATTTT
. | TRBJ2-5 | TRBV5-5 | TRBD2 | CASVPPGTSGPKYF | TGTGCCAGCGTACCGCCCGGGACTAGCGGACCAAAGTACTTC
. | TRBJ2-3 | TRBV10-1 | . | CASSQDSTDTQYF | TGCGCCAGCAGTCAGGATAGCACAGATACGCAGTATTTT